Listed below are T cell receptor beta chains from one sample, sequenced in a study of identical twins. TCRdb reanalysed the 5' RACE reads using MiXCR and keeps one entry per CDR3 protein. The sample includes around 370,000 distinct CDR3 sequences, roughly 9% of them seen just once. Material: naive T cells sorted from blood. These receptors all come from a woman aged 45-65 years in good health. Each CDR3 is given with its conserved first and last residue. D genes are given only for firm matches. The size entry is marked missing in some rows and otherwise reads once, few, many or a size class.

d_call | j_call | v_call | clone_size | cdr3_aa | cdr3_nt
. | TRBJ1-1 | TRBV11-3 | many | CASRLGAEAFF | TGTGCCAGCAGACTAGGGGCCGAAGCTTTCTTT
. | TRBJ2-1 | TRBV10-2 | few | CASSVAGRPPGNEQFF | TGCGCCAGCAGTGTGGCAGGGAGGCCCCCGGGCAATGAGCAGTTCTTC
TRBD2 | TRBJ2-1 | TRBV20-1 | . | CSASEGGRQFF | TGCAGTGCTAGTGAGGGAGGGCGGCAGTTCTTC
TRBD1 | TRBJ2-1 | TRBV2 | many | CASSASARDSTYEQFF | TGTGCCAGCAGTGCGTCGGCCCGGGACAGCACGTATGAGCAGTTCTTC
. | TRBJ2-1 | TRBV15 | . | CATSRDRGSNEQFF | TGTGCCACCAGCAGAGATCGTGGGTCGAATGAGCAGTTCTTC
TRBD1 | TRBJ1-3 | TRBV12-3/TRBV12-4 | many | CASRRGTAGNTIYF | TGTGCCAGCAGACGCGGGACAGCTGGAAACACCATATATTTT
. | TRBJ2-1 | TRBV24-1 | many | CATSDHRRSSYNEQFF | TGTGCCACCAGTGACCACCGGAGAAGCTCCTACAATGAGCAGTTCTTC
TRBD2 | TRBJ2-5 | TRBV5-5 | many | CASNRGGGYQETQYF | TGTGCCAGCAACCGCGGGGGAGGGTACCAAGAGACCCAGTACTTC
TRBD2 | TRBJ2-1 | TRBV5-1 | many | CASSPTSGRRNEQFF | TGCGCCAGCAGCCCCACTAGCGGGAGAAGGAATGAGCAGTTCTTC
. | TRBJ2-5 | TRBV18 | once | CASSPQPQETQYF | TGTGCCAGCTCACCACAGCCCCAAGAGACCCAGTACTTC
. | TRBJ1-2 | TRBV11-2 | . | CASSLRSAYGYTF | TGTGCCAGCAGCTTAAGGTCAGCCTATGGCTACACCTTC
TRBD1 | TRBJ1-2 | TRBV4-2 | . | CASRQDREYGYTF | TGTGCCAGCCGACAGGACAGGGAGTATGGCTACACCTTC
TRBD2 | TRBJ2-5 | TRBV11-2 | few | CASSSTAGGPQTQYF | TGTGCCAGCAGCTCCACGGCGGGAGGGCCGCAGACCCAGTACTTC
TRBD2 | TRBJ2-1 | TRBV24-1 | few | CATSPREGVYNEQFF | TGTGCCACTTCCCCGCGGGAGGGGGTTTACAATGAGCAGTTCTTC
TRBD1 | TRBJ2-3 | TRBV11-1 | . | CASSLLRGQTDTQYF | TGTGCCAGCAGCTTACTAAGGGGACAGACAGATACGCAGTATTTT
. | TRBJ2-3 | TRBV12-3/TRBV12-4 | few | CASIRGLVGDTQYF | TGTGCCAGTATTAGGGGACTCGTAGGGGATACGCAGTATTTT
. | TRBJ2-7 | TRBV12-5 | . | CASGFSVGAEQYF | TGTGCTAGTGGTTTTAGTGTGGGAGCCGAGCAGTACTTC
. | TRBJ2-3 | TRBV20-1 | few | CSAQLAPDTQYF | TGCAGTGCTCAATTGGCCCCCGATACGCAGTATTTT
TRBD2 | TRBJ2-1 | TRBV5-1 | few | CASSAGTSGTSYNEQFF | TGCGCCAGCAGCGCCGGGACTAGCGGGACCTCCTACAATGAGCAGTTCTTC
. | TRBJ2-1 | TRBV5-1 | . | CASSPGTQSYNEQFF | TGCGCCAGCAGCCCCGGGACTCAATCCTACAATGAGCAGTTCTTC
. | TRBJ2-1 | TRBV6-6 | many | CASSTQGHGSYNEQFF | TGTGCCAGCAGCACCCAGGGCCACGGATCCTACAATGAGCAGTTCTTC
. | TRBJ2-7 | TRBV6-6 | many | CASAAASGQYEQYF | TGTGCCAGCGCCGCCGCATCAGGGCAATACGAGCAGTACTTC
TRBD2 | TRBJ2-7 | TRBV27 | few | CASMGGLAGGEQYF | TGTGCCAGCATGGGCGGGCTAGCGGGAGGCGAGCAGTACTTC
. | TRBJ2-7 | TRBV12-3/TRBV12-4 | . | CASSSQGRVPSKNTLQYF | TGTGCCAGCAGTTCCCAGGGGAGGGTTCCATCCAAGAACACATTGCAGTACTTC
TRBD1 | TRBJ1-6 | TRBV7-2 | few | CASSLGTARNSPLHF | TGTGCCAGCAGCTTGGGGACAGCGAGAAATTCACCCCTCCACTTT
TRBD1 | TRBJ2-5 | TRBV20-1 | few | CSAFRTGGGKTQYF | TGCAGTGCTTTCCGGACAGGGGGCGGGAAGACCCAGTACTTC